These 18 T cell receptor beta chains share one sample of origin, sequenced in a study of synovial regulatory T cells in juvenile arthritis. Produced via immunoSEQ multiplex PCR; TCRdb's table is partial and in-frame only. The table for this sample gives approximately 9,300 clones. Sequencing was done on a sample of Treg cells from blood. Subset denoted: remaining (HLA-DR-negative) circulating blood Treg cells. These TCRs come from a donor younger than 30 with juvenile idiopathic arthritis.

The rearrangement uses TRBV6-5 and TRBJ2-1; without DNA, the TCRdb call of TRBD2 cannot be checked. From germline, CDR1 is MNHEY and CDR2 SVGAGI. The CDR3 length is 15 residues. The record lacks a DNA sequence. This CDR3 reads CASSYSAGVSNEQFF.

The V and J genes are TRBV15 and TRBJ2-5; as DNA is missing, the TRBD2 call by TCRdb cannot be tested. CDR3 length: 13 residues. There is no recorded DNA. The germline V gene has CDR1 LNHNV and CDR2 YYDKDF (reference sequence). The CDR3 loop reads CATGGLYQETQYF. Using reference TRBV15 and TRBJ2-5 for the parts outside the CDR3, the full variable domain is DAMVIQNPRYQVTQFGKPVTLSCSQTLNHNVMYWYQQKSSQAPKLLFHYYDKDFNNEADTPDNFQSRRPNTSFCFLDIRSPGLGDTAMYLCATGGLYQETQYFGPGTRLLVL.

The rearrangement uses TRBV10-3 and TRBJ2-5; the D gene TCRdb calls, TRBD2, cannot be checked with no DNA. The germline V gene encodes CDR1 ENHRY and CDR2 SYGVKD. CDR3 size: 13 residues. The coding DNA is unavailable. The CDR3 region is CAISRAGHETQYF.

The V gene is TRBV6-9, the J gene TRBJ1-1; TCRdb lists TRBD1, though no DNA is available to test this call. CDR1 is MNHGY, CDR2 SVAAGI, per germline. The CDR3 has 8 residues. The record lacks a DNA sequence. The CDR3: CARPRAFF.

This CDR3 reads CASSLSTGRGTEAFF. J is TRBJ1-1 and V is TRBV7-2; as DNA is missing, the TRBD1 call by TCRdb cannot be tested. Germline loops: CDR1 SGHTA, CDR2 FQGNSA. CDR3 length: 15 amino acids. No nucleotide data were recorded.

The V and J genes are TRBV11-2 and TRBJ2-1; TCRdb proposes TRBD2, but this gene call is untestable without DNA. This CDR3 is built from 15 residues. The entry carries no DNA sequence. Germline CDR1 reads SGHAT; CDR2 reads FQNNGV. The CDR3 is CASSPGLAGRYEQFF.

This chain connects TRBV5-6 to TRBJ2-5; TCRdb selects TRBD1, and the lack of DNA leaves this call unchecked. The CDR3 is 16 residues long. The DNA is unrecorded. The germline CDR1 and CDR2 sequences are SGHDT and YYEEEE. The CDR3 loop reads CASSLAFRRGGETQYF.

The rearrangement links TRBV5-4 to TRBJ2-1; TCRdb outputs TRBD2, but without DNA this stays unchecked. Looked up from germline, CDR1 is SGHNT and CDR2 is YYREEE (reference sequence). The CDR3 has 15 residues. DNA is not on record. The CDR3 here is CASRLAASGSNEQFF. The entire variable domain, with the rest obtained from reference TRBV5-4 and TRBJ2-1, is as follows: ETGVTQSPTHLIKTRGQQVTLRCSSQSGHNTVSWYQQALGQGPQFIFQYYREEENGRGNFPPRFSGLQFPNYSSELNVNALELDDSALYLCASRLAASGSNEQFFGPGTRLTVL.

V and J are TRBV7-2 and TRBJ2-7. CDR1 and CDR2 from the germline V gene are SGHTA and FQGNSA. The CDR3 contains 14 residues. Nucleotide data are not available. CDR3 sequence: CASSLDARWGEQYF.

The chain joins TRBV5-4 to TRBJ2-2; TCRdb outputs TRBD2, but without DNA this stays unchecked. This CDR3 region has 15 residues. No DNA sequence was recorded. The germline gives CDR1 SGHNT, CDR2 YYREEE (reference sequence). This CDR3 reads CASSISGGRAGELFF. Variable domain in full (rest from reference TRBV5-4 and TRBJ2-2): ETGVTQSPTHLIKTRGQQVTLRCSSQSGHNTVSWYQQALGQGPQFIFQYYREEENGRGNFPPRFSGLQFPNYSSELNVNALELDDSALYLCASSISGGRAGELFFGEGSRLTVL.

The chain is built from TRBV7-2 and TRBJ2-7. Germline lookup yields CDR1 SGHTA and CDR2 FQGNSA. The CDR3 has 16 residues. No DNA is recorded. CDR3 amino acids: CASSLATIHFAYEQYF.

V usage is TRBV28 and J usage is TRBJ1-5. Germline values: CDR1 MDHEN, CDR2 SYDVKM. This CDR3 contains 14 residues. No DNA has been recorded. CDR3 sequence reads: CASSFGGFNQPQHF. The variable domain in full, completed from reference TRBV28 and TRBJ1-5, reads DVKVTQSSRYLVKRTGEKVFLECVQDMDHENMFWYRQDPGLGLRLIYFSYDVKMKEKGDIPEGYSVSREKKERFSLILESASTNQTSMYLCASSFGGFNQPQHFGDGTRLSIL.

J is TRBJ2-1 and V is TRBV6-5; TCRdb reports TRBD1, a call that lacks DNA to check it against. CDR1 and CDR2 (germline): MNHEY, SVGAGI. This CDR3 contains 14 residues. No DNA has been recorded. The chain's CDR3 is CASSSWDNLNEQFF.

This rearrangement joins TRBV12-5 to TRBJ1-1. The germline V gene encodes CDR1 LGHNT and CDR2 FRNRAP. The CDR3 consists of 14 residues. No DNA accompanies this entry. The CDR3 region is CASGPDRGNTEAFF.

This chain links TRBV5-4 with TRBJ2-3; there is no DNA to check the TCRdb D call of TRBD1. The CDR3 has 15 residues. The DNA is not on file. CDR1 SGHNT and CDR2 YYREEE come from the germline V gene (reference sequence). This chain's CDR3 is CASSLTPDRADTQYF.

The chain recombines TRBV7-3 with TRBJ2-1; TCRdb indicates TRBD2, and absent DNA this call remains unverified. This CDR3 has 14 residues. The DNA is not on file. Germline-derived CDR1 and CDR2 are SGHTA and FQGTGA. CDR3 protein: CASSSSGRYNEQFF.

The chain couples TRBV7-9 to TRBJ1-5. Germline lookup yields CDR1 SEHNR and CDR2 FQNEAQ (reference sequence). CDR3 length equals 12 residues. DNA was not recorded. The CDR3 sequence is CASSLSFQPQHF.

The rearrangement joins TRBV10-2 to TRBJ2-7. The length of the CDR3 is 13 residues. Nucleotide data are not available. Germline V lookup: CDR1 WSHSY, CDR2 SAAADI. The CDR3 is CASRGTEIYEQYF.